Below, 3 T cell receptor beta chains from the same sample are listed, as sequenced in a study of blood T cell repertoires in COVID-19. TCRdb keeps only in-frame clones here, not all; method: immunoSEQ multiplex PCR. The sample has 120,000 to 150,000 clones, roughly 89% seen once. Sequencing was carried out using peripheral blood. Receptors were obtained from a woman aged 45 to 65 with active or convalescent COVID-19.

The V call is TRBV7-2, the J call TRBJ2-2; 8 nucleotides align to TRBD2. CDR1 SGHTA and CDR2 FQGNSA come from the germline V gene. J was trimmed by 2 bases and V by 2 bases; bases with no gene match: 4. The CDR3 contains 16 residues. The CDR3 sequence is CASSLPSGRNTGELFF. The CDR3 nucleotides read TGTGCCAGCAGCTTACCTAGCGGGCGTAACACCGGGGAGCTGTTTTTT.

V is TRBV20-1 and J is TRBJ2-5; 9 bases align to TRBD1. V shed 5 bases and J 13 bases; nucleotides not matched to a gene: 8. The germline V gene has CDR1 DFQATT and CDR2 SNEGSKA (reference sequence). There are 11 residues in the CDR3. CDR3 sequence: CSARVLDRGYF. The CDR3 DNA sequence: TGCAGTGCTCGGGTCCTGGACAGGGGGTACTTC.

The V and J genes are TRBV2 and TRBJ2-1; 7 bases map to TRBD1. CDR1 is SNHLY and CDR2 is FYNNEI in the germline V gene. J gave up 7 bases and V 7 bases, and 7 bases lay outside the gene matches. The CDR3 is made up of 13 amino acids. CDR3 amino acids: CASTLNRGNEQFF. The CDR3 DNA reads TGTGCCAGCACCCTGAACAGGGGAAATGAGCAGTTCTTC.